The sequence of this T cell receptor (beta chain) was determined in a study of T-cell reconstitution after alpha-beta-depleted transplantation in children. This clonotype was observed a handful of times. Unique molecular identifiers were used in preparing the TCRbeta library. Via MiXCR, TCRdb re-called the PCR reads, giving one row per CDR3 protein. This table holds 500,000 to 750,000 distinct CDR3 sequences, 27% found once. CDR3 length equals 17 residues. V was clipped by 3 bases and J by 5 bases; unmatched bases: 9. Looked up from germline, CDR1 is MDHEN and CDR2 is SYDVKM. The sample in question was PBMCs, obtained before TCRalphabeta/CD19-depleted stem cell transplant. The V gene is TRBV28, the J gene TRBJ1-5; the match to TRBD1 covers 11 bases. The clonotype was recovered from a boy younger than two with Wiskott-Aldrich syndrome, due to receive a stem cell transplant. DNA of the CDR3: TGTGCCAGCAGTTTGAAGGAATGGACAGGGGGCTATCAGCCCCAGCATTTT. It translates to CASSLKEWTGGYQPQHF.